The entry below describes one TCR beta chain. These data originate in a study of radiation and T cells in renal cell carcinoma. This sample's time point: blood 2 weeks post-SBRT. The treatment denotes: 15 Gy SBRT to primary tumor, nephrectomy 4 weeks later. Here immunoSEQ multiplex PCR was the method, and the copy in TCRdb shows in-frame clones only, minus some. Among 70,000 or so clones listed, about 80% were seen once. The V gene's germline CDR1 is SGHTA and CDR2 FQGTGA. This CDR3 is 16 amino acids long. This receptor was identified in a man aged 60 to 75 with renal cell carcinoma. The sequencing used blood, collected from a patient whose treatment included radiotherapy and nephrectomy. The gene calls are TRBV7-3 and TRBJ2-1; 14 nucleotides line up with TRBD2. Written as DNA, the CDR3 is TGTGCTTACAGGACTAGCGGGAGGAGAGACTACAATGAGCAGTTCTTC. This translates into CAYRTSGRRDYNEQFF.